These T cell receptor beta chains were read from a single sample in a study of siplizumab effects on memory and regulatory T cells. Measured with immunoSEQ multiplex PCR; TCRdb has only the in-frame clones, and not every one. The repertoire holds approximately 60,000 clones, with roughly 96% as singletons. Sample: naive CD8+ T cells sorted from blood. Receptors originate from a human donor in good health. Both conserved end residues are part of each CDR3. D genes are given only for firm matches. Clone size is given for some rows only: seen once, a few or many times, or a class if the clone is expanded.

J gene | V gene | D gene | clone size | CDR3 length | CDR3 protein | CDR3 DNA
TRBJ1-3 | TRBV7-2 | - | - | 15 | CASSLDGSSGNTIYF | TGTGCCAGCAGCTTAGATGGGTCGAGCGGAAACACCATATATTTT
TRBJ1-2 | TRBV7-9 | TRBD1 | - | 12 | CASTQTGEGYTF | TGTGCCAGCACCCAGACAGGGGAGGGCTACACCTTC
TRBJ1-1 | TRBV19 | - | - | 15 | CASSPTGFWETEAFF | TGTGCCAGTAGTCCCACAGGGTTTTGGGAAACTGAAGCTTTCTTT
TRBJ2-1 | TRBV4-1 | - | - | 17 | CASSQDNLAGPYNEQFF | TGCGCCAGCAGCCAAGATAATTTGGCAGGGCCCTACAATGAGCAGTTCTTC
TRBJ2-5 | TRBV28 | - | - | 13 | CASSSVLQETQYF | TGTGCCAGCAGTTCTGTCCTCCAAGAGACCCAGTACTTC
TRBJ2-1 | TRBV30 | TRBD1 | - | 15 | CAWSAGTGAYNEQFF | TGTGCCTGGAGTGCCGGGACAGGGGCTTACAATGAGCAGTTCTTC
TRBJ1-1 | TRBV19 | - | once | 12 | CASRQGSTEAFF | TGTGCCAGTAGACAGGGAAGCACTGAAGCTTTCTTT
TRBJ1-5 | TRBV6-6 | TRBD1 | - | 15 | CASSEGTGGNQPQHF | TGTGCCAGCAGTGAGGGGACAGGGGGCAATCAGCCCCAGCATTTT
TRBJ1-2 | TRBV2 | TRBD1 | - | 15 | CASSDGTGDSYGYTF | TGTGCCAGCAGTGATGGGACAGGGGATAGCTATGGCTACACCTTC
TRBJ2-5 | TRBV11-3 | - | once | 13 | CASSWGLEETQYF | TGTGCCAGCAGCTGGGGACTGGAAGAGACCCAGTACTTC
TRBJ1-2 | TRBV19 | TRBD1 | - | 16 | CASTWAGGSLTYGYTF | TGTGCCAGCACATGGGCAGGGGGCTCTTTAACGTATGGCTACACCTTC
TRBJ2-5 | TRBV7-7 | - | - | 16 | CASSLRVAGAEETQYF | TGTGCCAGCAGCTTACGGGTAGCAGGGGCCGAAGAGACCCAGTACTTC
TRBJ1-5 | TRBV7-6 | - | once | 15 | CASSLDGSSNQPQHF | TGTGCCAGCAGCTTAGACGGGAGTAGCAATCAGCCCCAGCATTTT
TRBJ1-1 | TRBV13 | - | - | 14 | CASSFRTENTEAFF | TGTGCCAGCAGCTTTCGGACGGAGAACACTGAAGCTTTCTTT
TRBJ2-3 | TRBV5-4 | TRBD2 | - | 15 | CASSLPSGGPHTQYF | TGTGCCAGCAGCTTGCCTAGCGGGGGGCCTCATACGCAGTATTTT
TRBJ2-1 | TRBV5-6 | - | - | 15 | CASSRRDSPYNEQFF | TGTGCCAGCAGCCGGCGGGACAGTCCCTACAATGAGCAGTTCTTC
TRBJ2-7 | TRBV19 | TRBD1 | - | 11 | CATLRQGEQYF | TGTGCCACCCTAAGACAGGGCGAGCAGTACTTC
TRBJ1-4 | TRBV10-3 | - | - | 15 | CAINGEDRANEKLFF | TGTGCCATCAACGGAGAGGACAGAGCTAATGAAAAACTGTTTTTT
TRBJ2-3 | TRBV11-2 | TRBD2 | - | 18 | CASSLTSGGIYSTDTQYF | TGTGCCAGCAGCTTGACTAGCGGGGGTATATATAGCACAGATACGCAGTATTTT
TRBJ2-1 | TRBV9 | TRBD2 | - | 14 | CASSVDGGASEQFF | TGTGCCAGCAGCGTAGACGGGGGGGCCTCCGAGCAGTTCTTC
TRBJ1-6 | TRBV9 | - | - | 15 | CASSLDGGGNSPLHF | TGTGCCAGCAGCTTGGACGGTGGAGGGAATTCACCCCTCCACTTT
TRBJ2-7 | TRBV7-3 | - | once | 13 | CASSPSDRPEQYF | TGTGCCAGCAGCCCCTCGGACAGACCCGAGCAGTACTTC
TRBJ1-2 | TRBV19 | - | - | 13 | CASSISEYVGYTF | TGTGCCAGTAGTATATCGGAGTATGTAGGCTACACCTTC
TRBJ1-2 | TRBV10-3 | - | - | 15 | CAISESWGAGYGYTF | TGTGCCATCAGTGAGTCATGGGGGGCGGGCTATGGCTACACCTTC
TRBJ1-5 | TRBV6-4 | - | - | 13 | CASSRTVNQPQHF | TGTGCCAGCAGTCGGACAGTAAATCAGCCCCAGCATTTT
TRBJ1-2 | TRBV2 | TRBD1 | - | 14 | CASSPGQGAHGYTF | TGTGCCAGCAGTCCGGGACAGGGGGCTCATGGCTACACCTTC
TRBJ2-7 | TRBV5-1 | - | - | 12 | CASSFGGYEQYF | TGCGCCAGCAGCTTTGGGGGGTACGAGCAGTACTTC
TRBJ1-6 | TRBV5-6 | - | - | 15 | CASGSYYSYNSPLHF | TGTGCCAGCGGCTCCTATTACTCCTATAATTCACCCCTCCACTTT
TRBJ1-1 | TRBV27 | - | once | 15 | CASSQGAKLNTEAFF | TGTGCCAGCAGCCAAGGGGCCAAGTTGAACACTGAAGCTTTCTTT
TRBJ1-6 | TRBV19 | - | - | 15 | CASSLESSYNSPLHF | TGTGCCAGTAGTCTGGAAAGCTCCTATAATTCACCCCTCCACTTT
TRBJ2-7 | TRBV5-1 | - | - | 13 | CASSPVAGYEQYF | TGCGCCAGCAGCCCGGTGGCAGGGTACGAGCAGTACTTC
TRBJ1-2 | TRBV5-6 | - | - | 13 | CASSLRSGVGYTF | TGTGCCAGCAGCTTGCGTTCAGGGGTCGGCTACACCTTC
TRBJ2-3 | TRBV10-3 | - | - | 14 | CAISSPPSLDTQYF | TGTGCCATCAGTTCGCCCCCGTCACTAGATACGCAGTATTTT
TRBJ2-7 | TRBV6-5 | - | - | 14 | CASSFTSFQSEQYF | TGTGCCAGCAGCTTTACTAGTTTTCAGTCCGAGCAGTACTTC
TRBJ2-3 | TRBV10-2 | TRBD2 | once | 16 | CASRGLAGLSTDTQYF | TGCGCCAGCAGGGGCCTAGCGGGACTTAGCACAGATACGCAGTATTTT
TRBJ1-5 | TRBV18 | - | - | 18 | CASSPPVSPADSNQPQHF | TGTGCCAGCTCACCACCGGTATCCCCGGCGGATAGCAATCAGCCCCAGCATTTT
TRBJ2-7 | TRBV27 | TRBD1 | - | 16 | CASSFSETGGLYEQYF | TGTGCCAGCAGTTTCTCGGAGACAGGGGGTCTGTACGAGCAGTACTTC
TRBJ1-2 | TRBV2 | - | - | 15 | CASNKGSQTNYGYTF | TGTGCCAGCAACAAAGGGTCACAAACTAACTATGGCTACACCTTC
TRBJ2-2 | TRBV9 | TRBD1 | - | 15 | CASSGLRQGVGELFF | TGTGCCAGCAGCGGCCTCAGACAGGGGGTTGGGGAGCTGTTTTTT
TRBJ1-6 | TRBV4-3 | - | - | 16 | CASSQDRVVGDSPLHF | TGCGCCAGCAGCCAAGATCGGGTCGTAGGGGATTCACCCCTCCACTTT
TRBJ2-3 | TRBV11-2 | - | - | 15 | CASSTNQASTDTQYF | TGTGCCAGCAGCACTAACCAAGCTAGCACAGATACGCAGTATTTT
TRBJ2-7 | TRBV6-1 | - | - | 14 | CASSEAGNSYEQYF | TGTGCCAGCAGTGAAGCGGGGAACTCCTACGAGCAGTACTTC
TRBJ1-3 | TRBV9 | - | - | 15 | CASSPTGGFGNTIYF | TGTGCCAGCAGCCCTACCGGGGGGTTTGGAAACACCATATATTTT
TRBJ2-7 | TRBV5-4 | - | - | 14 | CASSLGTSLYEQYF | TGTGCCAGCAGCTTGGGAACTAGCCTCTACGAGCAGTACTTC
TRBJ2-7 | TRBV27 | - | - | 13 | CASSWSSSYEQYF | TGTGCCAGCAGTTGGAGTAGCTCCTACGAGCAGTACTTC
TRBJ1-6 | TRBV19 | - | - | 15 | CASSMGSNSNSPLHF | TGTGCCAGTAGTATGGGGTCGAACAGTAATTCACCCCTCCACTTT
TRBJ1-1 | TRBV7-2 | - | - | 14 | CASSFGERSTEAFF | TGTGCCAGCAGCTTTGGGGAGAGAAGCACTGAAGCTTTCTTT
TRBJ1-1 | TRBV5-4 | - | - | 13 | CASSLALNTEAFF | TGTGCCAGCAGCTTGGCCTTAAACACTGAAGCTTTCTTT
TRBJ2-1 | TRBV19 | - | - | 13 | CASSSGAQNEQFF | TGTGCCAGTAGTAGCGGGGCCCAAAATGAGCAGTTCTTC
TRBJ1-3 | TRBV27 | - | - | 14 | CASRHQGFGNTIYF | TGTGCCAGCAGGCATCAGGGATTTGGAAACACCATATATTTT
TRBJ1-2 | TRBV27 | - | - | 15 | CASSLSTGLGYGYTF | TGTGCCAGCAGTTTAAGCACAGGGCTTGGCTATGGCTACACCTTC
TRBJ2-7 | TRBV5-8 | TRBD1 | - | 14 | CASDDRAHSYEQYF | TGTGCCAGTGATGACAGGGCGCACTCCTACGAGCAGTACTTC
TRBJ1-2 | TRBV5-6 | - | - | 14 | CASSLDPGGYGYTF | TGTGCCAGCAGCTTGGATCCCGGGGGCTATGGCTACACCTTC
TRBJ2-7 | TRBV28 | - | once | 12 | CASSSQLYEQYF | TGTGCCAGCAGTTCACAGCTCTACGAGCAGTACTTC
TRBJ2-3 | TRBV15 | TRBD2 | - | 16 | CATSPRGGGFTDTQYF | TGTGCCACCAGTCCGAGGGGCGGGGGTTTCACAGATACGCAGTATTTT